This passage covers 21 T cell receptor beta chains from one sample sequenced in a study of cytomegalovirus exposure and HLA in healthy donors. Primers included in the PCR were 60 Vbeta and 13 Jbeta primers. The protocol was immunoSEQ multiplex PCR, while the TCRdb copy is restricted to in-frame clones and leaves out a portion. Here the sample spans approximately 130,000 clones, about four fifths being singletons. Input material: PBMCs. These receptors originate from a middle-aged woman in good health and CMV-seronegative.

The chain uses TRBV28 and TRBJ1-2, with TRBD1 identical over 8 bases. Trimming removed 6 bases from V and 6 bases from J; junction bases left unmatched: 9. The CDR3 is made up of 14 amino acids. Germline V gene lookup returns CDR1 MDHEN and CDR2 SYDVKM. The CDR3: CASRAQGEEDGYTF. The CDR3 coding sequence is TGTGCCAGCAGGGCACAGGGGGAGGAGGATGGCTACACCTTC.

The V call is TRBV27, the J call TRBJ1-5; TRBD1 matches 7 bases. V shed 6 bases and J 0 bases; nucleotides not matched to a gene: 14. Germline V gene data show CDR1 as MNHEY and CDR2 as SMNVEV (reference sequence). This CDR3 has 18 residues. CDR3 nucleotide sequence: TGTGCCAGCAGCGCCCACCAGACAGGGCTTTATAGCAATCAGCCCCAGCATTTT. It specifies CASSAHQTGLYSNQPQHF.

Worth noting for this clone: The same CDR3 also results from other DNA sequences found in this sample. The rearrangement uses TRBV5-1 and TRBJ1-4; TRBD1 is a possible D gene (6 bases). V lost 4 bases to trimming and J lost 8 bases, with 15 bases between them. Germline V gene sequence: CDR1 SGHRS, CDR2 YFSETQ. CDR3 length: 14 amino acids. The CDR3 loop reads CASSLQGVGEKLFF. The CDR3 coding sequence is TGCGCCAGCAGCCTACAGGGAGTGGGGGAAAAACTGTTTTTT. Full variable domain (missing parts from reference TRBV5-1 and TRBJ1-4): KAGVTQTPRYLIKTRGQQVTLSCSPISGHRSVSWYQQTPGQGLQFLFEYFSETQRNKGNFPGRFSGRQFSNSRSEMNVSTLELGDSALYLCASSLQGVGEKLFFGSGTQLSVL.

There are many counts of this clone. J is TRBJ1-5 and V is TRBV27, with a possible D match to TRBD1 (5 bases). Trimming stripped 0 bases from V and 3 bases from J, with 9 bases between. The CDR3 totals 15 residues. The germline V gene encodes CDR1 MNHEY and CDR2 SMNVEV (reference sequence). The CDR3 DNA reads TGTGCCAGCAGTTTATCAGGGGCCGTCAATCAGCCCCAGCATTTT. Its protein is CASSLSGAVNQPQHF.

V usage is TRBV7-6 and J usage is TRBJ2-1; 9 bases map to TRBD2. The germline V gene encodes CDR1 SGHVS and CDR2 FNYEAQ. V gave up 4 bases and J gave up 2 bases; unmatched junction bases: 6. This CDR3 has 16 residues. This CDR3 is CASSSPSGKTYNEQFF. CDR3 coding DNA: TGTGCCAGCAGCTCCCCTAGCGGGAAAACCTACAATGAGCAGTTCTTC.

The rearrangement links TRBV9 to TRBJ2-3, with TRBD1 identical over 10 bases. CDR3 length equals 14 residues. Trimming removed 6 bases from V and 6 bases from J; junction bases left unmatched: 7. The germline CDR1 and CDR2 sequences are SGDLS and YYNGEE. In DNA, the CDR3 is TGTGCCAGCACCCCCGGGACAGGGGCTGATACGCAGTATTTT. Its protein product is CASTPGTGADTQYF.

This clone showed up just a few times. The chain employs TRBV5-1 and TRBJ2-2, with D possibly being TRBD1 (6 bases). The V end lost 7 bases, the J end lost 4 bases, and 14 bases lay between the germline ends. Germline values: CDR1 SGHRS, CDR2 YFSETQ. The CDR3 runs 14 residues. CDR3 sequence (DNA): TGCGCCAGCCAGGTATCAGGGGCCACCGGGGAGCTGTTTTTT. Translated: CASQVSGATGELFF. Combining the CDR3 with reference TRBV5-1 and TRBJ2-2 gives the whole variable domain KAGVTQTPRYLIKTRGQQVTLSCSPISGHRSVSWYQQTPGQGLQFLFEYFSETQRNKGNFPGRFSGRQFSNSRSEMNVSTLELGDSALYLCASQVSGATGELFFGEGSRLTVL.

This clone is a singleton in its sample. This chain joins TRBV2 and TRBJ2-2; 8 nucleotides match TRBD1. Germline V gene data show CDR1 as SNHLY and CDR2 as FYNNEI. The V segment lost 2 bases and the J segment 8 bases; nucleotides outside the gene matches: 10. CDR3 length equals 16 residues. The chain's CDR3 is CASSERGRGLAGELFF. As DNA, the CDR3 is TGTGCCAGCAGTGAAAGGGGCAGGGGGCTAGCAGGGGAGCTGTTTTTT.

The rearrangement joins TRBV19 to TRBJ1-5; D remains ambiguous. Germline V gives CDR1 LNHDA, CDR2 SQIVND (reference sequence). The V end was cut by 5 bases, the J end by 7 bases, with 9 bases between. The CDR3 runs 12 residues. In DNA form, the CDR3 reads TGTGCCAGTAGTCCGGGGATCCAGCCCCAGCATTTT. Residues: CASSPGIQPQHF.

This rearrangement joins TRBV7-8 to TRBJ1-3, with 8 bases aligning to TRBD1. Germline V lookup: CDR1 SGHVS, CDR2 FQNEAQ. CDR3 length equals 17 residues. J gave up 2 bases and V 1 base, and 7 bases lay outside the gene matches. In nucleotides, the CDR3 is TGTGCCAGCAGCTTAGGTTGGACAGGGCAAGCTGGAAACACCATATATTTT. It translates to CASSLGWTGQAGNTIYF.

The CDR3 loop reads CASSLTPKVTEAFF. Written as DNA, the CDR3 is TGTGCCAGCAGCTTGACACCGAAGGTCACTGAAGCTTTCTTT. This sequence joins TRBV7-8 and TRBJ1-1; D unresolved. The CDR3 sequence is 14 residues long. CDR1 is SGHVS and CDR2 is FQNEAQ in the germline V gene. V lost 3 bases and J lost 4, with 12 bases in between. Supplemented by reference TRBV7-8 and TRBJ1-1, the full variable domain reads GAGVSQSPRYKVAKRGQDVALRCDPISGHVSLFWYQQALGQGPEFLTYFQNEAQLDKSGLPSDRFFAERPEGSVSTLKIQRTQQEDSAVYLCASSLTPKVTEAFFGQGTRLTVV.

The V and J genes are TRBV19 and TRBJ1-5; 9 nucleotides agree with TRBD1. From germline, CDR1 is LNHDA and CDR2 SQIVND (reference sequence). This CDR3 contains 14 residues. V shed 1 base and J 5 bases; nucleotides not matched to a gene: 0. The CDR3 is CASSIGDRDQPQHF. The CDR3 DNA reads TGTGCCAGTAGTATAGGGGACAGGGATCAGCCCCAGCATTTT. Full variable domain (rest looked up from reference TRBV19 and TRBJ1-5): DGGITQSPKYLFRKEGQNVTLSCEQNLNHDAMYWYRQDPGQGLRLIYYSQIVNDFQKGDIAEGYSVSREKKESFPLTVTSAQKNPTAFYLCASSIGDRDQPQHFGDGTRLSIL.

The V call is TRBV2, the J call TRBJ2-7; D is perhaps TRBD1 (6 bases). V was trimmed by 6 bases and J by 0 bases, leaving 6 bases between them. CDR3 length: 12 residues. Germline CDR1 reads SNHLY; CDR2 reads FYNNEI. CDR3 residues: CASRDSSYEQYF. CDR3 coding DNA: TGTGCCAGCAGGGACAGCTCCTACGAGCAGTACTTC. Together with reference TRBV2 and TRBJ2-7, the CDR3 gives the full variable domain: EPEVTQTPSHQVTQMGQEVILRCVPISNHLYFYWYRQILGQKVEFLVSFYNNEISEKSEIFDDQFSVERPDGSNFTLKIRSTKLEDSAMYFCASRDSSYEQYFGPGTRLTVT.

The chain uses TRBV28 and TRBJ2-7; D gene unclear. The V and J ends lost 3 bases and 6 bases respectively, with 15 bases between them. CDR3 length equals 14 residues. Germline values: CDR1 MDHEN, CDR2 SYDVKM. CDR3 nucleotide sequence: TGTGCCAGCAGTTTGTACGCAGGAACCTTCGAGCAGTACTTC. Protein: CASSLYAGTFEQYF.

This rearrangement joins TRBV28 to TRBJ1-1, with D possibly being TRBD1 (5 bases). From germline, CDR1 is MDHEN and CDR2 SYDVKM. The CDR3 sequence is 14 residues long. V lost 8 bases, J lost 1 base, and 14 bases lay in between. The CDR3 loop reads CASPPIGQNTEAFF. CDR3 sequence (DNA): TGTGCCAGCCCTCCTATCGGACAGAACACTGAAGCTTTCTTT.

The gene calls are TRBV7-9 and TRBJ2-1; 12 bases align to TRBD2. V trimming: 5 bases; J trimming: 4 bases; junction bases outside the gene matches: 3. The CDR3 loop spans 15 amino acids. Germline V gene lookup returns CDR1 SEHNR and CDR2 FQNEAQ (reference sequence). The CDR3 region has the DNA TGTGCCAGCAGCCCGACTAGCGGGGGATACAATGAGCAGTTCTTC. It specifies CASSPTSGGYNEQFF.

The chain links TRBV29-1 to TRBJ2-3; 7 bases are a match to TRBD2. The trim removed 4 bases at V and 6 bases at J, leaving 13 bases unmatched. This CDR3 comprises 15 residues. In germline, CDR1 is SQVTM, CDR2 ANQGSEA. The CDR3 loop reads CSVVPVASGSDTQYF. The DNA for the CDR3 is TGCAGCGTTGTCCCAGTGGCTAGCGGTTCGGATACGCAGTATTTT.

The chain links TRBV7-6 to TRBJ1-1; D perhaps matches TRBD1 (5 bases). CDR3 length: 16 residues. Per germline, CDR1 SGHVS and CDR2 FNYEAQ. V shed 5 bases and J shed 3 bases, with 19 bases lying between them. The CDR3 sequence: CASSPRGDFLDTEAFF. CDR3 DNA sequence: TGTGCCAGCAGCCCCCGTGGGGACTTTTTAGACACTGAAGCTTTCTTT.

This rearrangement joins TRBV5-1 to TRBJ1-1; D is ambiguous. The germline gives CDR1 SGHRS, CDR2 YFSETQ. CDR3 length equals 15 residues. Trimming took off 0 bases at V and 0 bases at J, with 9 bases between the two ends. The CDR3 coding sequence is TGCGCCAGCAGCTTGGCCTCCCAGATGAACACTGAAGCTTTCTTT. Translation: CASSLASQMNTEAFF.

This clone came up a few times. The chain couples TRBV5-1 to TRBJ2-1; 8 positions agree with TRBD1. The CDR3 contains 14 residues. Germline V gene sequence: CDR1 SGHRS, CDR2 YFSETQ. V was clipped by 4 bases and J by 5 bases; unmatched bases: 5. The CDR3 loop is CASSRTGSDNEQFF. In nucleotides, the CDR3 is TGCGCCAGCAGCCGGACAGGGAGCGACAATGAGCAGTTCTTC.

The chain links TRBV11-3 to TRBJ1-2; D call uncertain. The germline V and J ends were trimmed by 2 bases and 2 bases, with 27 bases remaining between them. This CDR3 is built from 20 residues. Germline values: CDR1 SGHNT, CDR2 YENEEA. The CDR3 DNA sequence: TGTGCCAGCAGCTTATTCCCAATTCGGTGCTCTGGGCCGACGAACTATGGCTACACCTTC. This gives the protein CASSLFPIRCSGPTNYGYTF. Full variable domain (remainder filled in from reference TRBV11-3 and TRBJ1-2): EAGVVQSPRYKIIEKKQPVAFWCNPISGHNTLYWYLQNLGQGPELLIRYENEEAVDDSQLPKDRFSAERLKGVDSTLKIQPAELGDSAVYLCASSLFPIRCSGPTNYGYTFGSGTRLTVV.